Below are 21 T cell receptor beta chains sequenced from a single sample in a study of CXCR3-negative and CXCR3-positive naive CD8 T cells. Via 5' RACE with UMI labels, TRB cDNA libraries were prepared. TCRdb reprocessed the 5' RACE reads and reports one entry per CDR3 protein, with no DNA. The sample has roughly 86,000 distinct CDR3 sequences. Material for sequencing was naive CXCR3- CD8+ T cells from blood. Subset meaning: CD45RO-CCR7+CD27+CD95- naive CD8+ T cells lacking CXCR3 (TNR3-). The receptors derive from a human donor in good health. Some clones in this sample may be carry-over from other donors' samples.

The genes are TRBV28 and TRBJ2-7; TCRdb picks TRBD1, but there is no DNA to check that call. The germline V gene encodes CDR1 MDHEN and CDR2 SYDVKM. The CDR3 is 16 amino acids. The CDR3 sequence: CASSLPDREELYEQYF.

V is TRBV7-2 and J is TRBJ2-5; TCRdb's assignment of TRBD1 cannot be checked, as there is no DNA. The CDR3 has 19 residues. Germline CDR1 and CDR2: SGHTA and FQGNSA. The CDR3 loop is CASSSPGQGAVGYQETQYF.

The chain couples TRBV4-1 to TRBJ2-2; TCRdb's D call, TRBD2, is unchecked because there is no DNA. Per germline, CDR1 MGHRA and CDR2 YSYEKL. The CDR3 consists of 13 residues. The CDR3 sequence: CASSPEGPGELFF.

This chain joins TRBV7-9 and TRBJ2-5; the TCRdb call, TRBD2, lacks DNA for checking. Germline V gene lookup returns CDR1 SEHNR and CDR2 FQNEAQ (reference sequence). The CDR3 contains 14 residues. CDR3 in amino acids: CASSLGRTTETQYF.

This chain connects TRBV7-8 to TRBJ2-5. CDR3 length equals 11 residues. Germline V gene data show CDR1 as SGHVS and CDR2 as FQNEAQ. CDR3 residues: CASSLQETQYF.

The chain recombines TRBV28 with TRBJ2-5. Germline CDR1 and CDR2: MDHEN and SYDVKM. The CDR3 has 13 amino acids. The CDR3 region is CASRTMYQETQYF.

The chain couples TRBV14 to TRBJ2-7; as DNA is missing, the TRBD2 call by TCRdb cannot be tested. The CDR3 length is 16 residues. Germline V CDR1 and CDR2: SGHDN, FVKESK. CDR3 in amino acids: CASSPGTSGSLYEQYF.

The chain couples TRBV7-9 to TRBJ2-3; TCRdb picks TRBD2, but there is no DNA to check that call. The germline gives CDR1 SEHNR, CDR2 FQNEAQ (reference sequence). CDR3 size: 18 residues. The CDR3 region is CASSSTPSGTSFADTQYF. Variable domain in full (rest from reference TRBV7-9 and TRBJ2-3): DTGVSQNPRHKITKRGQNVTFRCDPISEHNRLYWYRQTLGQGPEFLTYFQNEAQLEKSRLLSDRFSAERPKGSFSTLEIQRTEQGDSAMYLCASSSTPSGTSFADTQYFGPGTRLTVL.

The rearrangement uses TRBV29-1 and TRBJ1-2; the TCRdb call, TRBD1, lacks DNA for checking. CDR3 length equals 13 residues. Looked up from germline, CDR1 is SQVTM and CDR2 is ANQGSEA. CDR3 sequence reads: CSVVAGPLHGYTF.

CDR3 region: CASSSDSREETQYF. The chain couples TRBV7-9 to TRBJ2-5; TCRdb calls TRBD2, which cannot be checked without DNA. Germline V gene lookup returns CDR1 SEHNR and CDR2 FQNEAQ (reference sequence). The CDR3 is 14 amino acids. The entire variable domain, with the rest obtained from reference TRBV7-9 and TRBJ2-5, is as follows: DTGVSQNPRHKITKRGQNVTFRCDPISEHNRLYWYRQTLGQGPEFLTYFQNEAQLEKSRLLSDRFSAERPKGSFSTLEIQRTEQGDSAMYLCASSSDSREETQYFGPGTRLLVL.

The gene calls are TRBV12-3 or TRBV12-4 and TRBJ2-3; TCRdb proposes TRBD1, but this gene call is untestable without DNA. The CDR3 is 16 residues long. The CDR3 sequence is CASSISGQGNTDTQYF.

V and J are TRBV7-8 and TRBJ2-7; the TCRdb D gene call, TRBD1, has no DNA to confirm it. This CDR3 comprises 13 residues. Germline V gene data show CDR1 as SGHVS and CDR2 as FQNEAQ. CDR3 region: CASSPGRHYEQYF.

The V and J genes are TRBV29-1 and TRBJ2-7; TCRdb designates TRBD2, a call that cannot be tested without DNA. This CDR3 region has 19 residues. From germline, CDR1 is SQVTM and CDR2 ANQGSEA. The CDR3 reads CSVEDPSGGLAGISGEQYF.

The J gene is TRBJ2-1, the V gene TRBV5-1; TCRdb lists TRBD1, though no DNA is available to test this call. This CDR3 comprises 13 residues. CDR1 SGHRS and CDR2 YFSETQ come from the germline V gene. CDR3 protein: CASSSEGSDEQFF.

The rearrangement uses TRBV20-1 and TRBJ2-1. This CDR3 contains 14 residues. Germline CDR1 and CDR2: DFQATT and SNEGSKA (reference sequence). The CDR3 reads CSARGQAFYNEQFF.

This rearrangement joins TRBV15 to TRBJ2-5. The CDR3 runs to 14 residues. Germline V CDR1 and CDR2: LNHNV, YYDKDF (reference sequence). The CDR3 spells CATSRGISRETQYF.

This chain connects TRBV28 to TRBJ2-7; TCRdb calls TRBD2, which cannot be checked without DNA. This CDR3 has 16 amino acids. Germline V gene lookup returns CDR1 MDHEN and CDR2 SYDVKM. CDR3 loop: CASSLLNREGRDEQYF.

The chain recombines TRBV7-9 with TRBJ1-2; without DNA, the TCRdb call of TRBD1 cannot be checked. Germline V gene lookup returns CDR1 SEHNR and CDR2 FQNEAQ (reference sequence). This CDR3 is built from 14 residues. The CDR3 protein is CASSLSWTGDGYTF.

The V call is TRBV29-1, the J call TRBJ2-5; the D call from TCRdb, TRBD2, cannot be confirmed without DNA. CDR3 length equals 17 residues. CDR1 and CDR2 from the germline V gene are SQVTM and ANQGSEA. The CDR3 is CSVDSPLHLDWVETQYF.

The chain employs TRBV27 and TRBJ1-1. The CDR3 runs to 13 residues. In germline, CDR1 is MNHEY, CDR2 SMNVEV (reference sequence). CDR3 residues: CASSPISHTEAFF.

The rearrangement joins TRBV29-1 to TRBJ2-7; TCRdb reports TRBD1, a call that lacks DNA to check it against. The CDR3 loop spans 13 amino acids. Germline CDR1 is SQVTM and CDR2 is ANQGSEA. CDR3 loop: CRVSGTPSYEQYF.